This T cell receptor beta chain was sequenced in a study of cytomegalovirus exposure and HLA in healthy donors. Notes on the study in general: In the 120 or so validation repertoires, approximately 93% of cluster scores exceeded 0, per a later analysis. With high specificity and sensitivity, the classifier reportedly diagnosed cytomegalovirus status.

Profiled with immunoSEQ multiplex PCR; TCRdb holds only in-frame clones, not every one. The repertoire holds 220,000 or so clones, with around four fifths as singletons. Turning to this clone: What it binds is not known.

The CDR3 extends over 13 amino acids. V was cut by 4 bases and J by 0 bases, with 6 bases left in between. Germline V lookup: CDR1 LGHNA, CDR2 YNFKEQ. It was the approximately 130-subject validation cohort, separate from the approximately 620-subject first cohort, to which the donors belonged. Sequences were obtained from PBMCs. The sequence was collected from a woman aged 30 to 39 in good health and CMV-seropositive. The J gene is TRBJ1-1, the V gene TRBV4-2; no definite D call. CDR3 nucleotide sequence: TGTGCCAGCAGCCCCAGCCTGAACACTGAAGCTTTCTTT. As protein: CASSPSLNTEAFF.